The 32 T cell receptor beta chains in this list originate from one sample, sequenced in a study of OX40 agonist ivuxolimab in advanced cancers. TCRdb keeps only in-frame clones here, not all; method: immunoSEQ multiplex PCR. The sample contains fewer than 30,000 clones, 88% of which appear only once. The source was CD4+ or CD8+ T cells sorted from blood, collected in a trial of the OX40 agonist ivuxolimab. These receptors all stem from an adult with an advanced solid tumor such as melanoma, head and neck, liver or kidney cancer.

The chain employs TRBV6-1 and TRBJ1-5; TRBD1 might be the D (6 bases). Trimming took 5 bases from V and 6 from J, leaving 17 bases between them. Germline lookup yields CDR1 MNHNS and CDR2 SASEGT. This CDR3 comprises 15 residues. In DNA form, the CDR3 reads TGTGCCAGCAGTAAGGACAGACCCTGGGGTCAGCCCCAGCATTTT. Translating it yields CASSKDRPWGQPQHF.

The chain recombines TRBV6-5 with TRBJ2-3; weak D call: TRBD2 (6 bases). The V end was cut by 5 bases, the J end by 2 bases, with 11 bases between. From germline, CDR1 is MNHEY and CDR2 SVGAGI. The CDR3 contains 14 residues. CDR3 DNA: TGTGCCAGCAGTACGAGGACTACCACAGATACGCAGTATTTT. Translation gives CASSTRTTTDTQYF.

The V gene is TRBV5-4, the J gene TRBJ1-2, with 7 bases that match TRBD1. The CDR3 is made up of 15 amino acids. V was pared by 4 bases and J by 4 bases, with 10 bases of the junction left unmatched. Germline CDR1 is SGHNT and CDR2 is YYREEE (reference sequence). The CDR3 sequence: CASSPNRGGAYGYTF. CDR3 in DNA: TGTGCCAGCAGCCCGAATCGAGGGGGCGCCTATGGCTACACCTTC.

The V call is TRBV7-5, the J call TRBJ2-5; TRBD2 reflects the table's D call only, with no check against the DNA. TRBV7-5 is marked as a pseudogene. The CDR3 extends over 17 amino acids. Here the CDR3 reads CVRSLDTSGTLQETQYF. CDR3 DNA sequence: TGTGTCAGAAGCTTAGACACTAGCGGGACTCTTCAAGAGACCCAGTACTTC.

A single count supports this clone. V is TRBV5-4 and J is TRBJ2-6; TRBD1 is a possible D gene (5 bases). CDR1 SGHNT and CDR2 YYREEE come from the germline V gene (reference sequence). The V and J ends lost 6 bases and 4 bases respectively, with 11 bases between them. The CDR3 is made up of 14 amino acids. The CDR3: CASNQGDGANVLTF. For the CDR3, the DNA is TGTGCCAGCAATCAGGGTGACGGGGCCAACGTCCTGACTTTC.

The chain joins TRBV7-2 to TRBJ1-1; tentatively, D is TRBD1 (5 bases). CDR1 SGHTA and CDR2 FQGNSA come from the germline V gene. The CDR3 consists of 15 residues. Trimming shortened V by 4 bases and J by 0 bases, and 12 bases separated the two germline ends. In DNA form, the CDR3 reads TGTGCCAGCAGCTCAACCACGGGGGTGAACACTGAAGCTTTCTTT. Translated, it gives CASSSTTGVNTEAFF.

V is TRBV18 and J is TRBJ1-1; no clear D. CDR3 length: 16 residues. CDR1 is KGHSH, CDR2 LQKENI, per germline. Trimming removed 8 bases from V and 0 bases from J, with 19 bases in between. The CDR3 region is CASHMARTPMNTEAFF. The CDR3 DNA reads TGTGCCAGCCACATGGCCAGGACTCCAATGAACACTGAAGCTTTCTTT.

The CDR3, as DNA: TGTGCCAGCAGCACAAGACAGCTTTATAGCAATCAGCCCCAGCATTTT. It is translated as CASSTRQLYSNQPQHF. The rearrangement uses TRBV28 and TRBJ1-5; maybe TRBD1 (5 bases). Germline V gives CDR1 MDHEN, CDR2 SYDVKM. V was trimmed by 6 bases and J by 0 bases, leaving 15 bases between them. CDR3 length: 16 residues.

This clone was seen a single time. V usage is TRBV4-1 and J usage is TRBJ2-3; D is unresolved. Germline assignment: CDR1 MGHRA and CDR2 YSYEKL. V dropped 1 base and J dropped 2 bases, with 4 bases sitting between them. This CDR3 contains 13 residues. Here the CDR3 reads CASSQGATDTQYF. The CDR3 bases are TGCGCCAGCAGCCAAGGGGCCACAGATACGCAGTATTTT.

The gene calls are TRBV19 and TRBJ1-5, with TRBD1 identical over 7 bases. Germline V lookup: CDR1 LNHDA, CDR2 SQIVND (reference sequence). The length of the CDR3 is 16 residues. V lost 6 bases and J lost 9; bases outside the gene matches: 17. The CDR3 DNA sequence: TGTGCCAGTAGCGCCCCCGATGCTCCAGGGGGTATGCCCCAGCATTTT. This sequence encodes CASSAPDAPGGMPQHF.

This chain connects TRBV6-5 to TRBJ1-5; 7 bases are a match to TRBD1. Germline V gives CDR1 MNHEY, CDR2 SVGAGI. The V gene end was trimmed by 6 bases and the J gene end by 0 bases; junction bases not matched to a gene: 5. The CDR3 runs to 15 residues. CDR3 amino acids: CASRSTGNSNQPQHF. Here the CDR3 DNA reads TGTGCCAGCAGATCGACAGGGAATAGCAATCAGCCCCAGCATTTT.

The chain uses TRBV7-9 and TRBJ2-5; D is undetermined. With 5 bases removed from V and 2 bases from J, the gap between germline ends came to 15 bases. The germline gives CDR1 SEHNR, CDR2 FQNEAQ (reference sequence). This CDR3 has 15 residues. The DNA of the CDR3 is TGTGCCAGCAGCCCCTCGACTTTGGAACAAGAGACCCAGTACTTC. Encoded protein: CASSPSTLEQETQYF.

The chain carries TRBV7-6 and TRBJ1-1, with D possibly TRBD1 on 6 matching bases. The CDR3 consists of 14 residues. V was pared by 1 base and J by 1 base, with 7 bases between. The germline gives CDR1 SGHVS, CDR2 FNYEAQ. The CDR3 loop reads CASSLVDRNTEAFF. For the CDR3, the DNA is TGTGCCAGCAGCTTAGTGGACAGGAACACTGAAGCTTTCTTT.

This clone appeared once. The rearrangement joins TRBV5-4 to TRBJ2-5; 8 bases agree with TRBD1. CDR1 is SGHNT and CDR2 is YYREEE in the germline V gene (reference sequence). V gave up 4 bases and J gave up 5 bases; unmatched junction bases: 7. This CDR3 comprises 14 residues. CDR3 nucleotides: TGTGCCAGCAGCCAGGGGGCAGGGCGGGAGACCCAGTACTTC. Its translation: CASSQGAGRETQYF.

The chain has TRBV19 and TRBJ2-2, with unresolved D. Germline CDR1 reads LNHDA; CDR2 reads SQIVND (reference sequence). The V and J ends lost 6 bases and 1 base respectively, with 15 bases between them. This CDR3 is 16 amino acids long. The CDR3: CASRSPLLGNTGELFF. The CDR3 nucleotides read TGTGCCAGTAGGTCCCCACTCCTAGGGAACACCGGGGAGCTGTTTTTT.

The rearrangement links TRBV9 to TRBJ1-1, with D unclear. Trimming removed 0 bases from V and 0 bases from J, with 6 bases in between. CDR1 SGDLS and CDR2 YYNGEE come from the germline V gene. CDR3 size: 14 residues. DNA of the CDR3: TGTGCCAGCAGCGTAGATGCCATGAACACTGAAGCTTTCTTT. It specifies CASSVDAMNTEAFF.

The chain links TRBV5-6 to TRBJ1-2; 8 bases are shared with TRBD1. This CDR3 is built from 17 residues. V was clipped by 1 base and J by 5 bases; unmatched bases: 13. Germline CDR1 and CDR2: SGHDT and YYEEEE. This CDR3 is CASSLFWDRSPLYGYTF. The CDR3 DNA reads as TGTGCCAGCAGCTTGTTTTGGGACAGGTCCCCTCTTTATGGCTACACCTTC. Together with reference TRBV5-6 and TRBJ1-2, the CDR3 gives the full variable domain: DAGVTQSPTHLIKTRGQQVTLRCSPKSGHDTVSWYQQALGQGPQFIFQYYEEEERQRGNFPDRFSGHQFPNYSSELNVNALLLGDSALYLCASSLFWDRSPLYGYTFGSGTRLTVV.

The chain is built from TRBV7-2 and TRBJ2-3; TRBD1 might be the D (5 bases). The CDR3 is 16 residues long. The V end lost 3 bases, the J end lost 0 bases, and 13 bases lay between the germline ends. CDR1 is SGHTA and CDR2 is FQGNSA in the germline V gene. The CDR3 DNA reads as TGTGCCAGCAGCTTTTCCGGACAAATTAGCACAGATACGCAGTATTTT. The encoded protein is CASSFSGQISTDTQYF.

The chain uses TRBV4-3 and TRBJ1-2; TRBD1 is a possible D gene (5 bases). The CDR3 totals 18 residues. Germline V gives CDR1 LGHNA, CDR2 YSLEER. The V end was cut by 3 bases, the J end by 4 bases, with 24 bases between. The CDR3 DNA sequence: TGCGCCAGCAGCCAGGATACCCTACAGGCTTCGCCCTTCTATGGCTACACCTTC. Translated: CASSQDTLQASPFYGYTF.

The V call is TRBV29-1, the J call TRBJ2-3; 8 bases align to TRBD1. In germline, CDR1 is SQVTM, CDR2 ANQGSEA. J gave up 2 bases and V 8 bases, and 9 bases lay outside the gene matches. CDR3 length: 14 residues. CDR3: CSFAGTGNTDTQYF. DNA for the CDR3: TGCAGCTTCGCCGGGACAGGTAACACAGATACGCAGTATTTT.

The chain employs TRBV7-6 and TRBJ2-5, with a tentative D call TRBD1 (6 bases). Germline lookup yields CDR1 SGHVS and CDR2 FNYEAQ. The CDR3 contains 13 residues. V was shortened by 3 bases and J by 4 bases, with 9 bases between the two germline ends. The CDR3 here is CASSFGQSETQYF. DNA for the CDR3: TGTGCCAGCAGCTTTGGACAGTCAGAGACCCAGTACTTC.

The chain recombines TRBV21-1 with TRBJ1-1. TRBV21-1 is an annotated pseudogene. This CDR3 has 16 amino acids. CDR3 sequence reads: CASSVRLYTIRTEAFF. The CDR3 nucleotides read TGTGCCAGCAGCGTTAGGCTATACACAATTCGCACTGAAGCTTTCTTT.

The chain combines TRBV28 with TRBJ2-3; 8 bases map to TRBD2. After removal of 4 bases from V and 5 bases from J, the junction contained 2 bases not matched to a gene. The CDR3 is 13 residues long. Germline values: CDR1 MDHEN, CDR2 SYDVKM. Written as DNA, the CDR3 is TGTGCCAGCAGTTCGACTAGCGAAGATACGCAGTATTTT. Translated, it gives CASSSTSEDTQYF.

The rearrangement joins TRBV19 to TRBJ1-5; 8 nucleotides align to TRBD1. The V and J ends lost 7 bases and 6 bases, in that order; junction bases with no gene match: 8. CDR1 is LNHDA and CDR2 is SQIVND in the germline V gene (reference sequence). The CDR3 extends over 14 amino acids. CDR3 coding DNA: TGTGCCAGTAACCCAGGGGGCCTAGGTCAGCCCCAGCATTTT. Its protein is CASNPGGLGQPQHF.

The V call is TRBV6-1, the J call TRBJ1-5; 8 nucleotides match TRBD1. The V segment lost 3 bases and the J segment 7 bases; nucleotides outside the gene matches: 5. The CDR3 extends over 14 amino acids. In germline, CDR1 is MNHNS, CDR2 SASEGT. As DNA, the CDR3 is TGTGCCAGCAGTGACCGACAGGGGCGCCAGCCCCAGCATTTT. This encodes CASSDRQGRQPQHF.

V usage is TRBV11-2 and J usage is TRBJ2-5, with D possibly matching TRBD1 (5 bases). Near its end, the DNA agrees better with TRBJ2-7, so the J call may be wrong. Germline V gives CDR1 SGHAT, CDR2 FQNNGV. The CDR3 covers 15 residues. In nucleotides, the CDR3 is TGTGCCAGCAGCTTAGATCAGTCCAGGGAACACGAGCAGTACTTC. Amino acid sequence: CASSLDQSREHEQYF.

This rearrangement joins TRBV5-1 to TRBJ2-6; 8 bases agree with TRBD1. J lost 3 bases, V lost 1 base, and 3 bases had no gene match. CDR3 length: 16 residues. The germline gives CDR1 SGHRS, CDR2 YFSETQ. The CDR3 bases are TGCGCCAGCAGCTTGCAGGGGGCAGATGGGGCCAACGTCCTGACTTTC. It yields the protein CASSLQGADGANVLTF.

This CDR3 reads CASSLDGAAGYTF. Written as DNA, the CDR3 is TGTGCCAGCAGCTTAGACGGCGCGGCAGGCTACACCTTC. The rearrangement links TRBV7-9 to TRBJ1-2; D gene uncertain. The CDR3 has 13 residues. Germline V gene lookup returns CDR1 SEHNR and CDR2 FQNEAQ (reference sequence). V was cut by 1 base and J by 8 bases, with 11 bases left in between. The full variable domain, its missing parts supplied by reference TRBV7-9 and TRBJ1-2, is DTGVSQNPRHKITKRGQNVTFRCDPISEHNRLYWYRQTLGQGPEFLTYFQNEAQLEKSRLLSDRFSAERPKGSFSTLEIQRTEQGDSAMYLCASSLDGAAGYTFGSGTRLTVV.

V is TRBV5-4 and J is TRBJ2-1; D unclear. CDR1 is SGHNT and CDR2 is YYREEE in the germline V gene (reference sequence). The CDR3 contains 11 residues. V dropped 4 bases and J dropped 7 bases, with 6 bases sitting between them. The DNA for the CDR3 is TGTGCCAGCAGCGATATGAATGAGCAGTTCTTC. It specifies CASSDMNEQFF.

V is TRBV6-1 and J is TRBJ2-5; the D gene is possibly TRBD1 (6 bases). This CDR3 has 14 residues. Trimming cost V 6 bases and J 1 base, with 12 bases left between them. Looked up from germline, CDR1 is MNHNS and CDR2 is SASEGT. CDR3 sequence: CASRETGFQETQYF. For the CDR3, the DNA is TGTGCCAGCAGGGAAACAGGGTTCCAAGAGACCCAGTACTTC.

The V gene is TRBV7-9, the J gene TRBJ2-2; a possible D gene is TRBD1 (5 bases). Germline CDR1 is SEHNR and CDR2 is FQNEAQ (reference sequence). This CDR3 is 11 amino acids long. Trimming cost V 4 bases and J 8 bases, with 5 bases left between them. DNA for the CDR3: TGTGCCAGCAGCTGGACAGGGGAGCTGTTTTTT. Translating gives CASSWTGELFF.

This chain joins TRBV27 and TRBJ2-3; D may be TRBD2 (6 bases). CDR1 is MNHEY, CDR2 SMNVEV, per germline (reference sequence). V lost 6 bases, J lost 2 bases, and 15 bases lay in between. The CDR3 extends over 15 amino acids. CDR3 coding DNA: TGTGCCAGCAGACCGAGGAGGGAACACACAGATACGCAGTATTTT. This gives the protein CASRPRREHTDTQYF.